Below are 8 T cell receptor beta chains sequenced from a single sample in a study of cytomegalovirus exposure and HLA in healthy donors. The PCR used 60 Vbeta and 13 Jbeta primers. Sequencing used immunoSEQ multiplex PCR; TCRdb keeps in-frame clones, though not all of them. Of roughly 63,000 clones listed, about 65% are singletons. Sequencing input: PBMCs. The receptors shown here come from a man over 45 in good health and CMV-seropositive.

The chain joins TRBV7-9 to TRBJ1-6; weak D call: TRBD1 (6 bases). Germline-derived CDR1 and CDR2 are SEHNR and FQNEAQ (reference sequence). The V and J ends lost 5 bases and 7 bases respectively, with 15 bases between them. The CDR3 runs to 15 residues. The CDR3 DNA reads as TGTGCCAGCAGCCAAGGACAGAACTCCAATTCACCCCTCCACTTT. Amino acid sequence: CASSQGQNSNSPLHF.

This chain links TRBV15 with TRBJ1-5, with D perhaps TRBD1 (6 bases). V gave up 5 bases and J gave up 0 bases, with 17 bases separating them. The CDR3 is 17 residues long. Germline V gives CDR1 LNHNV, CDR2 YYDKDF (reference sequence). CDR3 coding DNA: TGTGCCACCAGCGAAGACGGGACAACTTATAGCAATCAGCCCCAGCATTTT. Protein sequence: CATSEDGTTYSNQPQHF. Variable domain in full (rest from reference TRBV15 and TRBJ1-5): DAMVIQNPRYQVTQFGKPVTLSCSQTLNHNVMYWYQQKSSQAPKLLFHYYDKDFNNEADTPDNFQSRRPNTSFCFLDIRSPGLGDTAMYLCATSEDGTTYSNQPQHFGDGTRLSIL.

V and J are TRBV6-1 and TRBJ1-1; 7 bases map to TRBD1. V shed 3 bases, J shed 1 base, and the junction held 5 bases outside the gene matches. This CDR3 has 15 residues. Germline CDR1 MNHNS, CDR2 SASEGT. The CDR3 sequence: CASSDWTGGNTEAFF. The CDR3 DNA sequence: TGTGCCAGCAGTGATTGGACAGGTGGGAACACTGAAGCTTTCTTT.

The chain uses TRBV27 and TRBJ1-5; maybe TRBD1 (6 bases). Germline CDR1 is MNHEY and CDR2 is SMNVEV (reference sequence). The CDR3 is made up of 12 amino acids. V was clipped by 10 bases and J by 6 bases, with 13 bases between them. The CDR3 bases are TGTGCCACCGGACAGTTGGGTCAGCCCCAGCATTTT. This translates into CATGQLGQPQHF.

This sequence joins TRBV19 and TRBJ1-5; D is undetermined. Germline V CDR1 and CDR2: LNHDA, SQIVND (reference sequence). CDR3 length: 17 residues. V was trimmed by 5 bases and J by 6 bases, leaving 23 bases between them. The CDR3 DNA reads TGTGCCAGTAGTCTACCCAACCCTAGAGGGCAAGGTCAGCCCCAGCATTTT. Translation gives CASSLPNPRGQGQPQHF.

This clone was seen only a few times. The chain recombines TRBV7-3 with TRBJ2-7; 8 nucleotides match TRBD2. This CDR3 contains 16 residues. From germline, CDR1 is SGHTA and CDR2 FQGTGA. V was clipped by 2 bases and J by 7 bases; unmatched bases: 13. In DNA, the CDR3 is TGTGCCAGCAGCTTAGGGGGCGGCGGGAGGATGGATGAGCAGTACTTC. Translation: CASSLGGGGRMDEQYF. Full variable domain (remainder filled in from reference TRBV7-3 and TRBJ2-7): GAGVSQTPSNKVTEKGKYVELRCDPISGHTALYWYRQSLGQGPEFLIYFQGTGAADDSGLPNDRFFAVRPEGSVSTLKIQRTERGDSAVYLCASSLGGGGRMDEQYFGPGTRLTVT.

The rearrangement uses TRBV9 and TRBJ2-1; TRBD2 matches at 9 bases. With 3 bases clipped from V and 3 bases from J, the junction kept 7 bases outside the gene matches. Germline V CDR1 and CDR2: SGDLS, YYNGEE. The CDR3 contains 16 residues. Here the CDR3 DNA reads TGTGCCAGCAGCGCCCTTAAAGCGGGGGGCTACAATGAGCAGTTCTTC. Residues: CASSALKAGGYNEQFF.

V usage is TRBV25-1 and J usage is TRBJ1-1; TRBD1 matches at 8 bases. CDR3 size: 14 residues. The germline gives CDR1 MGHDK, CDR2 SYGVNS. V shed 6 bases, J shed 4 bases, and the junction held 7 bases outside the gene matches. This chain's CDR3 is CASRVQGVSTEAFF. The CDR3 DNA is TGTGCCAGCAGGGTACAGGGGGTGAGCACTGAAGCTTTCTTT.